In this sample, the clone carrying this TCR beta chain turned up once. Its antigen is as yet unknown. The source of the sample is a study of glioma-infiltrating T cells after dendritic cell vaccination. Study summary: Dendritic cells derived from monocytes and pulsed with autologous tumor lysate formed the vaccine. General study results and limits: Estimated pretreatment TIL content predicted outcome after dendritic cell vaccination.

No glioblastoma patient carried an isocitrate dehydrogenase mutation. Before vaccination, two weeks after the third vaccination, and at progression, PBMC were collected. The germline CDR1 and CDR2 sequences are GTSNPN and SVGIG (reference sequence). The CDR3 is made up of 13 amino acids. V was trimmed by 0 bases and J by 4 bases, leaving 9 bases between them. Assay used: immunoSEQ multiplex PCR; TCRdb lists only in-frame clones, some missing. The table shows about 95,000 clones, with more than 70% occurring only once. The chain combines TRBV30 with TRBJ1-1, with TRBD1 as a possible D gene (6 bases). This material consisted of blood, taken before dendritic cell vaccination. The sequence was obtained from a human donor with glioblastoma. The CDR3 reads CAWSVSRGTEAFF. CDR3 DNA: TGTGCCTGGAGTGTTTCCAGGGGCACTGAAGCTTTCTTT.